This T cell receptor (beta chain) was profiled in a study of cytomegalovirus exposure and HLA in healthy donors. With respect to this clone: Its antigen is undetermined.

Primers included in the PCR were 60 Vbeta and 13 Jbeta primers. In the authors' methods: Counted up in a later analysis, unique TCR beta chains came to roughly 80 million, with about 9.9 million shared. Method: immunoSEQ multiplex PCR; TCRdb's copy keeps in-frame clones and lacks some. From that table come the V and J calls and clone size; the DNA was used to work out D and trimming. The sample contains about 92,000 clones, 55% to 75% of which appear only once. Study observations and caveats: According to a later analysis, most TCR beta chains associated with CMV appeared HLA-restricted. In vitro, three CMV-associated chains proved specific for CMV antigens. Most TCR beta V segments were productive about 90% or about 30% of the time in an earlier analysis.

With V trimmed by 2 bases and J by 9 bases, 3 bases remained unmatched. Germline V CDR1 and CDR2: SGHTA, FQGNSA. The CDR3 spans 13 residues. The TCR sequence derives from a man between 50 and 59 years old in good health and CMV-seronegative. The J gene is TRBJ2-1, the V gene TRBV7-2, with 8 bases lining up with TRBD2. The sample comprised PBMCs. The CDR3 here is CASSLKSGSEQFF. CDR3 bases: TGTGCCAGCAGCTTAAAAAGCGGGAGTGAGCAGTTCTTC.